This TCR beta chain was recorded in a study of glioma-infiltrating T cells. Findings of the study overall: Non-neoplastic patients had below-expected tissue-blood divergence, while all gliomas exceeded expectation.

This clonotype came up once. Its antigen is not known. V was cut by 4 bases and J by 9 bases, with 13 bases left in between. This CDR3 comprises 14 residues. Germline V lookup: CDR1 MRHNA, CDR2 SNTAGT. Amplification of TCR alpha and beta CDR3 regions from RNA used iRepertoire nested multiplex PCR. Tissue mRNA or PBMC total RNA, roughly 95-400 ng, went into one-step reverse transcription and amplification. Using its own MiXCR run on the multiplex PCR reads, TCRdb lists one record per CDR3 protein. This table holds approximately 100,000 distinct CDR3 sequences, around 25% found once. Input material: glioma tissue, nonneoplastic brain tissue, or PBMCs (not recorded which). The sequence came from a human donor with low-grade glioma or glioblastoma, undergoing nonglioma brain surgery, or in good health (not recorded which). This chain links TRBV6-4 with TRBJ1-6, with D possibly matching TRBD1 (5 bases). This chain's CDR3 is CASSGEGRGSPLHF. CDR3 DNA: TGTGCCAGCAGTGGTGAGGGAAGGGGTTCACCCCTCCACTTT.